This T cell receptor beta chain appears in the sequencing data of a study of T cells after yellow fever vaccination. This clonotype was seen more than once but under ten times. The antigen remains unidentified. Overall study results and limits: The booster response re-showed most primary clones: over 95% CD4, approximately 85% CD8.

With 2 bases removed from V and 1 base from J, the gap between germline ends came to 16 bases. This CDR3 comprises 17 residues. CDR1 is KGHSH, CDR2 LQKENI, per germline. TCRdb redid the calling of the 5' RACE reads with MiXCR, one entry per CDR3 protein. The sample includes about 320,000 distinct CDR3 sequences, 3.5% to 4.5% of them seen just once. The material was PBMCs, obtained 15 days after the yellow fever booster vaccination. The TCR was taken from a man younger than 35 who received the YFV17D yellow fever vaccine. The gene calls are TRBV18 and TRBJ2-3; D is perhaps TRBD2 (6 bases). The DNA for the CDR3 is TGTGCCAGCTCACCATCTTTAAGCGGGCGTGGCACAGATACGCAGTATTTT. It yields the protein CASSPSLSGRGTDTQYF.